This TCR beta chain was identified in a study of T cells after yellow fever vaccination (dated by TCRdb to the late 2010s). Context from the whole study: The SMART-Seq v4 Ultra Low Input RNA kit was used to prepare libraries from fractions with low cell numbers. To follow T-cell clones before and after primary and booster YFV17D yellow fever vaccination, bulk TCR alpha and beta repertoires were sequenced over time. Two healthy male donors, one aged 18 to 30 and one aged 30 to 40 years, were included in the cohort. Blood was drawn at multiple timepoints before and after primary and secondary immunization, with bulk PBMC replicates and cell subsets isolated. Broad study findings and their caveats: Compared with the primary T-cell response, the secondary T-cell response was weaker but faster, peaking on day 5 rather than day 15. A small fraction of clonotypes showed up in both the CD4 and CD8 compartments, probably as a result of convergent recombination. Because only a couple of donors were included in the study, the extent to which the findings can be generalized is limited. Computational filtering was needed because FACS-sorted repertoires could contain abundant contaminating clonotypes from the bulk population. After the booster, most clones that had expanded after primary vaccination were detected again (approximately 96% of CD4 and 88% of CD8), suggesting broad maintenance of memory.

TCR cDNA was made using 5'RACE template switching, a step that added a universal primer site and unique molecular identifiers. cDNA synthesis was primed from both the TCR alpha and TCR beta constant segments. Library amplification involved two PCR steps, and the second step added sample barcodes and sequencing adapters. Sequencing of libraries was performed on Illumina HiSeq 2500 (2x100 bp) or NovaSeq (2x150 bp). On the study's bioinformatics: MIGEC was used to demultiplex reads and collapse the reads into UMI consensus sequences, and MiXCR was used for V(D)J alignment. Using edgeR on replicate PBMC samples, clonotypes were called vaccine-responding if FDR was below 0.01 and the log2 fold change was above 5 up to day 15. CD4 or CD8 identity was assigned to each bulk clonotype according to whether the clonotype was present at higher abundance in the sequenced CD4 repertoire or the sequenced CD8 repertoire. The raw public reads went through TCRdb reprocessing: fastp at Q25, MiXCR clone calling, in-frame beta chains kept. A single entry per CDR3 protein holds the most common genes and DNA from its merged rows. The V and J calls and clone size are TCRdb's, not the authors'. In all, the sample holds about 300,000 distinct CDR3 sequences, and 6.8% of those were seen once. The top ten clones comprise roughly a sixth of the sample.

CDR1 and CDR2 are drawn from the germline V gene (reference sequence): DFQATT, SNEGSKA. The CDR3 sequence holds 14 residues, the cysteine and phenylalanine included. Here the CDR3 DNA is all that survives: 42 bases in frame from base 1. Clipping removes 3 bases from V and 3 bases from J, with 4 as the unmatched junction base count. The sample's treatment or condition label, in plain terms: live attenuated yellow fever vaccine strain. At every blood-draw timepoint, two biological replicates of bulk PBMCs were collected. A standard Ficoll-Paque protocol was used to isolate PBMCs from peripheral blood. TriZol was used to extract RNA from bulk PBMCs, from CD4 and CD8 fractions, and from dextramer-positive and dextramer-negative fractions. On this clonotype itself: It lacks a known antigen. No much larger clonotype is one base removed from it; base qualities were not supplied.

The rearrangement combines TRBV20-1 with TRBJ2-7, with 11 bases aligning to TRBD2. Sequences were derived from PBMCs, sampled more than 40 days after the first yellow fever vaccination. The receptor comes from a young man who received the YFV17D yellow fever vaccine. The DNA sequence follows: TGCAGTGCTAGTACTAGCGGGGGAAACTACGAGCAGTACTTC. Its protein reads: CSASTSGGNYEQYF.